The 15 T cell receptor beta chains reported below all come from one sample, sequenced in a study of vaccination and CD4 T cells after COVID-19. Their antigens remain unidentified. Treatment reported: approximately nine-day PBMC culture with coronavirus spike peptide pools or control peptides (ViraFEST assay). CD4+ T cells that had been cultured provided DNA sequenced with the Oncomine TCR Beta short-read assay. TCRdb itself ran the PCR reads through MiXCR, one entry per CDR3 protein. Of 10,000 to 15,000 distinct CDR3 sequences listed, about 50% are singletons. The sample consisted of CD4+ T cells from blood, cultured in vitro. The receptors stem from a human donor who had recovered from COVID-19.

This clonotype was observed a handful of times. The chain is built from TRBV6-1 and TRBJ1-5; D may be TRBD1 (6 bases). This CDR3 contains 15 residues. The V and J ends lost 7 bases and 5 bases respectively, with 18 bases between them. In germline, CDR1 is MNHNS, CDR2 SASEGT. The CDR3 sequence: CASKISATGDQPQHF. In DNA form, the CDR3 reads TGTGCCAGCAAAATATCCGCGACAGGAGATCAGCCCCAGCATTTT.

This clonotype turned up a few times. V and J are TRBV6-2 or TRBV6-3 and TRBJ2-2, with no clear D. The V gene lost 3 bases and the J gene lost 3 bases, with 5 bases spanning the gap. The CDR3 has 13 amino acids. The germline V gene encodes CDR1 MNHEY and CDR2 SVGEGT. The CDR3 coding sequence is TGTGCCAGCAGTTATCAGGACACCGGGGAGCTGTTTTTT. Translated, it gives CASSYQDTGELFF.

This clonotype was seen more than once but under ten times. The chain recombines TRBV7-9 with TRBJ2-3; 7 bases align to TRBD2. Trimming took 1 base from V and 8 from J; bases not matched to a gene: 9. CDR1 and CDR2 (germline): SEHNR, FQNEAQ (reference sequence). The CDR3 is 15 amino acids. For the CDR3, the DNA is TGTGCCAGCAGCTTAGTTGCGGGGGATACGGGTACGCAGTATTTT. Amino acid sequence: CASSLVAGDTGTQYF.

The chain carries TRBV7-3 and TRBJ2-2, with D unclear. The germline gives CDR1 SGHTA, CDR2 FQGTGA. V dropped 0 bases and J dropped 1 base, with 12 bases sitting between them. The CDR3 covers 17 residues. CDR3 residues: CASSLTGGLRNTGELFF. The CDR3 coding sequence is TGTGCCAGCAGCTTAACAGGTGGCCTACGGAACACCGGGGAGCTGTTTTTT.

The J gene is TRBJ2-1, the V gene TRBV18; D perhaps matches TRBD2 (5 bases). Germline-derived CDR1 and CDR2 are KGHSH and LQKENI. V was cut by 4 bases and J by 8 bases, with 12 bases left in between. The CDR3 is made up of 13 amino acids. The DNA for the CDR3 is TGTGCCAGCTCACAATTGGTCGGGGATGAGCAGTTCTTC. Encoded protein: CASSQLVGDEQFF.

This clonotype appeared a single time. CDR3 in DNA: TGTGCCAGCAGGCAAATCGCTTCGACAGGGGAAAGGCCCCAGCATTTT. This translates into CASRQIASTGERPQHF. The chain combines TRBV4-2 with TRBJ1-5; 8 bases are a match to TRBD1. Looked up from germline, CDR1 is LGHNA and CDR2 is YNFKEQ. Trimming took 6 bases from V and 9 from J; bases not matched to a gene: 16. This CDR3 has 16 residues.

This clonotype was observed a few times. The chain is built from TRBV28 and TRBJ1-1, with D uncertain. This CDR3 is 13 amino acids long. V lost 6 bases, J lost 6 bases, and 14 bases lay in between. Germline-derived CDR1 and CDR2 are MDHEN and SYDVKM. CDR3 nucleotide sequence: TGTGCCAGCAGGTTGCAGGAGTGGGCTGAAGCTTTCTTT. As protein: CASRLQEWAEAFF.

CDR3 amino acids: CASSLREAGNTIYF. CDR3 DNA sequence: TGTGCCAGCAGCTTGAGGGAGGCTGGAAACACCATATATTTT. The chain combines TRBV7-2 with TRBJ1-3; D is unclear. The CDR3 sequence is 14 residues long. Trimming left V 3 bases short and J 2 bases short, with 8 bases between. CDR1 is SGHTA and CDR2 is FQGNSA in the germline V gene.

This chain joins TRBV10-3 and TRBJ1-3; TRBD1 might be the D (5 bases). The CDR3 spans 13 residues. V was pared by 9 bases and J by 1 base, with 10 bases between. Germline V lookup: CDR1 ENHRY, CDR2 SYGVKD. CDR3: CAIARTSGNTIYF. Here the CDR3 DNA reads TGTGCCATAGCGAGGACATCTGGAAACACCATATATTTT.

The chain links TRBV20-1 to TRBJ1-5, with 8 positions matching TRBD1. J gave up 6 bases and V 2 bases, and 9 bases lay outside the gene matches. The V gene's germline CDR1 is DFQATT and CDR2 SNEGSKA (reference sequence). The CDR3 covers 15 residues. DNA of the CDR3: TGCAGTGCTAGACTTCCGGCAGGGGGCCTTCAGCCCCAGCATTTT. As protein: CSARLPAGGLQPQHF.

The chain carries TRBV20-1 and TRBJ2-2; D not certain. V lost 5 bases to trimming and J lost 4 bases, with 11 bases between them. The CDR3 is 13 amino acids. In germline, CDR1 is DFQATT, CDR2 SNEGSKA (reference sequence). CDR3: CSAVKATTGELFF. The CDR3 DNA is TGCAGTGCTGTAAAAGCGACCACCGGGGAGCTGTTTTTT.

The J gene is TRBJ1-6, the V gene TRBV28, with 8 nucleotides matching TRBD1. J lost 9 bases, V lost 5 bases, and 6 bases had no gene match. The CDR3 runs 14 residues. Per germline, CDR1 MDHEN and CDR2 SYDVKM. CDR3 sequence: CASSASGGSSPLHF. The CDR3 nucleotides are TGTGCCAGCAGTGCTTCAGGGGGCAGTTCACCCCTCCACTTT.

The chain uses TRBV29-1 and TRBJ2-7; TRBD1 aligns across 8 bases. The CDR3 runs 13 residues. Germline V lookup: CDR1 SQVTM, CDR2 ANQGSEA. Trimming at V came to 4 bases and at J to 7 bases, leaving 9 bases not matched to a gene. Here the CDR3 reads CSVVPGQGREQYF. In nucleotides, the CDR3 is TGCAGCGTTGTCCCTGGACAGGGTAGAGAGCAGTACTTC.

The chain carries TRBV2 and TRBJ1-1, with TRBD1 as a possible D gene (6 bases). Trimming left V 8 bases short and J 3 bases short, with 13 bases between. The germline V gene encodes CDR1 SNHLY and CDR2 FYNNEI. The CDR3 is 13 amino acids. CDR3 loop: CASWGDKHTEAFF. The CDR3 bases are TGTGCCAGCTGGGGGGACAAACACACTGAAGCTTTCTTT.

The chain uses TRBV10-3 and TRBJ2-5, with 11 bases identical to TRBD2. CDR1 is ENHRY, CDR2 SYGVKD, per germline. The trim removed 2 bases at V and 4 bases at J, leaving 0 bases unmatched. CDR3 length equals 14 residues. In DNA, the CDR3 is TGTGCCATCAGTGAGGGACTAGCGGGAGAGACCCAGTACTTC. Residues: CAISEGLAGETQYF.